This entry is about one T cell receptor (beta chain). Antigen unknown. These data are taken from a study of cytomegalovirus exposure and HLA in healthy donors. Primers for the PCR totalled 60 Vbeta and 13 Jbeta. Profiled with immunoSEQ multiplex PCR; TCRdb holds only in-frame clones, not every one. The table records around 190,000 clones, around 82% of them present only once. Study-wide findings and caveats: The availability of immune exposure information extended only to CMV serostatus. A later analysis revealed that TCR association rates differed between HLA loci, peaking at DRB1 and bottoming out at HLA-C. The majority of CMV-associated TCR beta chains were reported as apparently HLA-restricted in a later analysis.

The CDR3 covers 11 residues. The V and J ends lost 6 bases and 12 bases, in that order; junction bases with no gene match: 4. Germline V gene lookup returns CDR1 MNHNS and CDR2 SASEGT. Specimen: PBMCs. The receptor's source is a woman in her 30s in good health and CMV-seronegative. The chain is built from TRBV6-1 and TRBJ2-1, with TRBD2 matching 8 bases. The CDR3 loop reads CASRATSGQFF. CDR3 DNA sequence: TGTGCCAGCAGAGCCACTAGCGGGCAGTTCTTC.